The clone carrying this TCR beta chain was observed a single time. Its cognate antigen is unknown. This record comes from a study of cytomegalovirus exposure and HLA in healthy donors. Study details: Findings of an earlier analysis included some 110 million unique TCR beta sequences from about 180 million T cells. Points from the study as a whole: Listed as cytomegalovirus-associated were over 150 TCR beta chains. Relative to the approximately 680-donor mean, N-insertions were reportedly fewer in an Asian-associated ancestry cluster in a later analysis.

Germline V gene data show CDR1 as MNHEY and CDR2 as SMNVEV (reference sequence). Trimming cost V 6 bases and J 2 bases, with 17 bases left between them. The CDR3 has 16 residues. PCR primers comprised 60 Vbeta and 13 Jbeta primers. Sequenced by immunoSEQ multiplex PCR; TCRdb stores in-frame clones only, minus some. The table shows under 150,000 clones, with about 78% occurring only once. The receptor was isolated from a man younger than 35 in good health and CMV-seronegative. The material sequenced was PBMCs. This chain uses TRBV27 with TRBJ1-5, with D unclear. For the CDR3, the DNA is TGTGCCAGCAGCCAATACACCTCAGTCGGCAATCAGCCCCAGCATTTT. Protein: CASSQYTSVGNQPQHF.